One sample yielded the 16 T cell receptor beta chains listed below, sequenced in a study of immune characterization of retroperitoneal liposarcoma. In TCRdb, the PCR reads were re-called with MiXCR into one record per CDR3 protein. Here the sample spans under 9,000 distinct CDR3 sequences, approximately 28% being singletons. Sequencing was performed on blood. These receptor sequences come from a male donor with retroperitoneal liposarcoma.

The table lists this clonotype with a few counts. No conserved phenylalanine or tryptophan is present at the end of the CDR3, so a read error is the likely explanation. The DNA is left out, because the CDR3 cannot be placed on it with certainty; the CDR3 is given as TCRdb lists it. The genes are TRBV7-3 and TRBJ2-6; the DNA was not used to check the table's D call, TRBD2. CDR1 is SGHTA and CDR2 is FQGTGA in the germline V gene. The CDR3 has 17 amino acids, counting both end residues. CDR3 residues: CASSEEGSGMSEQYFGA.

This clonotype was seen repeatedly, ten times or more. V usage is TRBV11-3 and J usage is TRBJ2-1; D may be TRBD1 (5 bases). CDR1 is SGHNT and CDR2 is YENEEA in the germline V gene. V shed 5 bases and J shed 5 bases, with 7 bases lying between them. The CDR3 length is 12 residues. The CDR3 region has the DNA TGTGCCAGCAGCCTCAGGGACAATGAGCAGTTCTTC. Translation: CASSLRDNEQFF. The full variable domain, in which reference TRBV11-3 and TRBJ2-1 provide the parts outside the CDR3, is EAGVVQSPRYKIIEKKQPVAFWCNPISGHNTLYWYLQNLGQGPELLIRYENEEAVDDSQLPKDRFSAERLKGVDSTLKIQPAELGDSAVYLCASSLRDNEQFFGPGTRLTVL.

V is TRBV28 and J is TRBJ2-2; D call uncertain. Looked up from germline, CDR1 is MDHEN and CDR2 is SYDVKM. Trimming shortened V by 2 bases and J by 7 bases, and 2 bases separated the two germline ends. CDR3 length: 11 residues. The CDR3 region is CASSLVGELFF. The CDR3 DNA follows: TGTGCCAGCAGTTTAGTCGGGGAGCTGTTTTTT.

This clonotype was recorded many times. V usage is TRBV6-1 and J usage is TRBJ2-1, with D unclear. The CDR3 length is 11 residues. Trimming left V 0 bases short and J 10 bases short, with 4 bases between. Germline CDR1 is MNHNS and CDR2 is SASEGT. The CDR3 is CASSEAGEQFF. The CDR3 nucleotides read TGTGCCAGCAGTGAAGCAGGGGAGCAGTTCTTC.

In this sample, this clonotype is medium-sized. In nucleotides, the CDR3 is TGTGCCACCTCAGGACCGCCGTATTCGGACCAAGAGACCCAGTACTTC. Protein: CATSGPPYSDQETQYF. This chain uses TRBV15 with TRBJ2-5, with D unclear. The CDR3 contains 16 residues. Germline loops: CDR1 LNHNV, CDR2 YYDKDF (reference sequence). V dropped 8 bases and J dropped 0 bases, with 19 bases sitting between them.

This clonotype is hyperexpanded (1% or more) by share. The chain carries TRBV7-3 and TRBJ2-5, with 8 positions matching TRBD2. The CDR3 has 15 amino acids. Germline V lookup: CDR1 SGHTA, CDR2 FQGTGA. V trimming: 5 bases; J trimming: 11 bases; junction bases outside the gene matches: 16. The DNA of the CDR3 is TGTGCCAGCAGCGAGGAAGGTAGCGGGATGTCTGAGCAGTACTTC. Translated: CASSEEGSGMSEQYF.

CDR3 sequence: CASSYGQGGNEQFF. The CDR3 nucleotides are TGTGCCAGCAGTTACGGCCAGGGGGGCAACGAGCAGTTCTTC. The chain links TRBV6-6 to TRBJ2-5; maybe TRBD1 (7 bases). Judging by the DNA end, TRBJ2-1 fits better; the J call may be wrong. Looked up from germline, CDR1 is MNHNY and CDR2 is SVGAGI (reference sequence). The CDR3 consists of 14 residues.

This clonotype was detected a few times. V gene TRBV7-2 combines with J gene TRBJ1-1; D remains unclear. V dropped 2 bases and J dropped 2 bases, with 12 bases sitting between them. The CDR3 is 15 residues long. Germline-derived CDR1 and CDR2 are SGHTA and FQGNSA. The CDR3 coding sequence is TGTGCCAGCAGCTTATCGGCAGCGAAAAACACTGAAGCTTTCTTT. It specifies CASSLSAAKNTEAFF.

This clonotype has ten or more counts. The genes are TRBV6-5 and TRBJ2-5, with TRBD1 as a possible D gene (5 bases). The V gene lost 0 bases and the J gene lost 7 bases, with 12 bases spanning the gap. The CDR3 sequence is 14 residues long. Germline-derived CDR1 and CDR2 are MNHEY and SVGAGI. For the CDR3, the DNA is TGTGCCAGCAGTTACTCGGGGCCCGGTGGGACCCAGTACTTC. It encodes CASSYSGPGGTQYF.

By frequency in the sample, this clonotype is hyperexpanded. The chain employs TRBV7-2 and TRBJ2-2, with 11 bases matching TRBD1. This CDR3 contains 15 residues. Germline CDR1 reads SGHTA; CDR2 reads FQGNSA. The V segment lost 4 bases and the J segment 4 bases; nucleotides outside the gene matches: 2. The CDR3 reads CASSSGTGGTGELFF. CDR3 DNA: TGTGCCAGCAGCTCCGGGACAGGGGGCACCGGGGAGCTGTTTTTT.

Within the sample, this clonotype is large (0.1 to 1%). V and J are TRBV11-3 and TRBJ2-1, with 7 bases matching TRBD2. The J segment lost 10 bases and the V segment lost 1 base, leaving 10 bases of the junction unmatched. Germline V gives CDR1 SGHNT, CDR2 YENEEA. The CDR3 has 15 amino acids. CDR3 protein: CASSLAAGSPYEQFF. CDR3 nucleotides: TGTGCCAGCAGCTTAGCAGCGGGATCTCCCTACGAGCAGTTCTTC.

J is TRBJ2-1 and V is TRBV9; D ambiguous. This CDR3 has 14 residues. Looked up from germline, CDR1 is SGDLS and CDR2 is YYNGEE. V gave up 3 bases and J gave up 0 bases, with 7 bases separating them. The CDR3 region has the DNA TGTGCCAGCAGCGAGGAGAGCTCCTACAATGAGCAGTTCTTC. Amino acid sequence: CASSEESSYNEQFF.

The chain is built from TRBV7-2 and TRBJ2-3; TRBD2 matches 7 bases. This CDR3 comprises 16 residues. Germline V gene data show CDR1 as SGHTA and CDR2 as FQGNSA. The V segment lost 0 bases and the J segment 4 bases; nucleotides outside the gene matches: 7. The CDR3 nucleotides are TGTGCCAGCAGCTTAGCTCGCGGGAGCGGAGCAGATACGCAGTATTTT. Translating gives CASSLARGSGADTQYF.

This clonotype was counted at least ten times. The chain recombines TRBV12-3 or TRBV12-4 with TRBJ2-1; 10 bases agree with TRBD2. V was clipped by 1 base and J by 8 bases; unmatched bases: 14. The CDR3 has 18 residues. The DNA of the CDR3 is TGTGCCAGCAGTTTAGGCCCCGGGACTAGCGCGAGAGGGGATGAGCAGTTCTTC. Translated, it gives CASSLGPGTSARGDEQFF.

This rearrangement joins TRBV6-1 to TRBJ2-1, with D maybe TRBD2 (6 bases). This CDR3 comprises 14 residues. Germline V gene lookup returns CDR1 MNHNS and CDR2 SASEGT. V lost 6 bases and J lost 3, with 12 bases in between. CDR3 residues: CASSFSGNYNEQFF. In DNA, the CDR3 is TGTGCCAGCAGCTTTAGCGGTAACTACAATGAGCAGTTCTTC.

This clonotype has a handful of counts. This chain connects TRBV4-3 to TRBJ2-1; perhaps D is TRBD1 or TRBD2 (5 bases each). TRBJ2-7 explains the end of the DNA better; the J call may be wrong. CDR1 is LGHNA, CDR2 YSLEER, per germline. The CDR3 runs 14 residues. The CDR3 region is CASSHPEWGNEQYF. In DNA, the CDR3 is TGCGCCAGCAGCCACCCGGAGTGGGGGAACGAGCAGTACTTC.